This entry lists 12 T cell receptor beta chains sequenced from one sample in a study of somatic mutations in cytotoxic T cells in rheumatoid arthritis. Profiling relied on immunoSEQ multiplex PCR, and the TCRdb table lists in-frame clones only, not all of them. The repertoire consists of tens of thousands of clones, with more than 65% occurring once and the leading ten covering 11%. Sequencing was done on a sample of CD8+ T cells sorted from blood. These receptors were collected from an adult with rheumatoid arthritis.

The chain couples TRBV19 to TRBJ2-2; D gene uncertain. With 1 base removed from V and 4 bases from J, the gap between germline ends came to 13 bases. CDR3 length: 16 amino acids. Per germline, CDR1 LNHDA and CDR2 SQIVND (reference sequence). The CDR3 loop is CASSIATIGGTGELFF. For the CDR3, the DNA is TGTGCCAGTAGTATAGCCACCATCGGTGGCACCGGGGAGCTGTTTTTT.

The chain uses TRBV19 and TRBJ1-2; the match to TRBD1 covers 8 bases. This CDR3 is 15 amino acids long. The germline gives CDR1 LNHDA, CDR2 SQIVND (reference sequence). V dropped 1 base and J dropped 6; count of bases not matched to a gene: 7. The CDR3 here is CASSIVSDRVDGYTF. Here the CDR3 DNA reads TGTGCCAGTAGTATAGTCTCGGACAGGGTCGATGGCTACACCTTC.

The J gene is TRBJ1-4, the V gene TRBV2; D call uncertain. V was trimmed by 6 bases and J by 4 bases, leaving 18 bases between them. This CDR3 region has 16 residues. Germline V gene sequence: CDR1 SNHLY, CDR2 FYNNEI. The CDR3: CASRGTRLSLNEKLFF. The CDR3 DNA follows: TGTGCCAGCAGGGGAACTCGCCTCAGCCTTAATGAAAAACTGTTTTTT. The full variable domain, in which reference TRBV2 and TRBJ1-4 provide the parts outside the CDR3, is EPEVTQTPSHQVTQMGQEVILRCVPISNHLYFYWYRQILGQKVEFLVSFYNNEISEKSEIFDDQFSVERPDGSNFTLKIRSTKLEDSAMYFCASRGTRLSLNEKLFFGSGTQLSVL.

This chain links TRBV4-3 with TRBJ2-7, with D possibly being TRBD1 (6 bases). Looked up from germline, CDR1 is LGHNA and CDR2 is YSLEER. With 1 base removed from V and 1 base from J, the gap between germline ends came to 11 bases. The CDR3 totals 15 residues. The CDR3 region has the DNA TGCGCCAGCAGCCAAGTTATGGACAGTTCCTACGAGCAGTACTTC. It yields the protein CASSQVMDSSYEQYF.

This clone was seen just once. The chain links TRBV7-9 to TRBJ2-2; perhaps D is TRBD1 or TRBD2 (5 bases each). The V end lost 5 bases, the J end lost 9 bases, and 10 bases lay between the germline ends. Germline V gene lookup returns CDR1 SEHNR and CDR2 FQNEAQ (reference sequence). The CDR3 extends over 12 amino acids. The CDR3 coding sequence is TGTGCCAGCAGCCTGGGGGTGCGGGAGCTGTTTTTT. Its protein product is CASSLGVRELFF. The full variable domain, in which reference TRBV7-9 and TRBJ2-2 provide the parts outside the CDR3, is DTGVSQNPRHKITKRGQNVTFRCDPISEHNRLYWYRQTLGQGPEFLTYFQNEAQLEKSRLLSDRFSAERPKGSFSTLEIQRTEQGDSAMYLCASSLGVRELFFGEGSRLTVL.

This sequence joins TRBV5-1 and TRBJ2-1; tentatively, D is TRBD1 (6 bases). The V end was cut by 0 bases, the J end by 4 bases, with 11 bases between. Germline V gene sequence: CDR1 SGHRS, CDR2 YFSETQ. The CDR3 is 15 residues long. The CDR3 region is CASSLARTAYNEQFF. The CDR3 DNA is TGCGCCAGCAGCTTGGCTCGGACAGCTTACAATGAGCAGTTCTTC.

A few counts support this clone. J is TRBJ1-5 and V is TRBV7-9, with 7 bases aligning to TRBD1. The junction had 3 bases not matched to a gene; V was cut back by 5 bases and J by 2 bases. The CDR3 consists of 14 residues. Germline values: CDR1 SEHNR, CDR2 FQNEAQ (reference sequence). CDR3 bases: TGTGCCAGCAGCATCGGACAGGGCAATCAGCCCCAGCATTTT. Translating gives CASSIGQGNQPQHF. Based on the CDR3 plus reference TRBV7-9 and TRBJ1-5, the full variable domain is DTGVSQNPRHKITKRGQNVTFRCDPISEHNRLYWYRQTLGQGPEFLTYFQNEAQLEKSRLLSDRFSAERPKGSFSTLEIQRTEQGDSAMYLCASSIGQGNQPQHFGDGTRLSIL.

The chain recombines TRBV5-6 with TRBJ2-2, with D unclear. The V end lost 2 bases, the J end lost 7 bases, and 6 bases lay between the germline ends. The germline V gene encodes CDR1 SGHDT and CDR2 YYEEEE. The CDR3 has 12 residues. The CDR3 protein is CASSLVIGELFF. The CDR3 nucleotides read TGTGCCAGCAGCTTAGTCATCGGGGAGCTGTTTTTT.

The V gene is TRBV9, the J gene TRBJ2-7; 12 bases fit TRBD2. V lost 3 bases and J lost 1; bases outside the gene matches: 2. CDR1 and CDR2 from the germline V gene are SGDLS and YYNGEE. The CDR3 has 15 residues. CDR3 sequence (DNA): TGTGCCAGCAGCGCCGGGACTAGCGGGTCCTACGAGCAGTACTTC. Amino acids: CASSAGTSGSYEQYF.

The chain combines TRBV7-2 with TRBJ2-3; tentative D call: TRBD1 (5 bases). CDR1 SGHTA and CDR2 FQGNSA come from the germline V gene. V lost 4 bases, J lost 0 bases, and 14 bases lay in between. The CDR3 length is 16 residues. The CDR3 region is CASSSLRTTSTDTQYF. The DNA for the CDR3 is TGTGCCAGCAGCTCTCTGAGGACAACTAGCACAGATACGCAGTATTTT.

J is TRBJ1-5 and V is TRBV4-1; D is uncertain. The V end lost 4 bases, the J end lost 0 bases, and 13 bases lay between the germline ends. This CDR3 has 16 residues. CDR1 is MGHRA and CDR2 is YSYEKL in the germline V gene. For the CDR3, the DNA is TGCGCCAGCAGCCTCGGCTTGGGGAATAGCAATCAGCCCCAGCATTTT. This codes for CASSLGLGNSNQPQHF.

The chain is built from TRBV7-9 and TRBJ2-3, with 8 nucleotides matching TRBD1. The ends lost 6 bases at V and 4 bases at J; junction bases unmatched: 6. The CDR3 is 14 amino acids. Germline values: CDR1 SEHNR, CDR2 FQNEAQ (reference sequence). CDR3: CASRDLQGADTQYF. The CDR3 DNA reads as TGTGCCAGCAGGGACCTACAGGGGGCAGATACGCAGTATTTT.